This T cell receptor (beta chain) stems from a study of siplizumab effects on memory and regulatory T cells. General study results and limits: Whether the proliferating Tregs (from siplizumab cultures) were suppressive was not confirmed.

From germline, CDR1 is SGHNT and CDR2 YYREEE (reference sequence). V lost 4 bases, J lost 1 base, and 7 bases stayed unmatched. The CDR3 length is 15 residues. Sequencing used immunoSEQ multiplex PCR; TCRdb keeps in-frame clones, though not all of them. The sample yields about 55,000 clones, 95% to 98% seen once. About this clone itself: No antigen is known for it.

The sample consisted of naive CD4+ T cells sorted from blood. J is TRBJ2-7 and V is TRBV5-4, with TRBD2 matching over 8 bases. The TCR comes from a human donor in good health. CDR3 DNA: TGTGCCAGCAGCCCCAAAGCGGGAGTGTCCTACGAGCAGTACTTC. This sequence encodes CASSPKAGVSYEQYF.